This T cell receptor (beta chain) appears in the sequencing data of a study of blood T cell repertoires in COVID-19. In the study overall: The United States, Italy and Spain supplied acute and convalescent COVID-19 samples.

Original processing methods: For nucleated cells, counts were estimated from reference gene primer amplification. Assay: immunoSEQ multiplex PCR; the TCRdb copy retains only in-frame clones and omits some. The V and J calls and clone size are taken from that table; D and trimming were inferred from the DNA. Of a few hundred thousand clones in the sample, 88% are singletons; the top ten hold over 1%. Categorization into cohorts depended on clinical history that participants reported. This TCR was sampled from a woman in her 30s who had been exposed to COVID-19. The sequencing input was PBMCs or T cells enriched from blood (not recorded which).

CDR3 region: CASSAGLTGYTF. The CDR3 DNA reads TGTGCCAGCAGCGCGGGACTGACTGGCTACACCTTC. The chain is built from TRBV9 and TRBJ1-2, with D perhaps matching TRBD1 (5 bases). Germline V gene data show CDR1 as SGDLS and CDR2 as YYNGEE. The V gene lost 3 bases and the J gene lost 7 bases, with 10 bases spanning the gap. The CDR3 extends over 12 amino acids.